This passage covers 27 T cell receptor beta chains from one sample sequenced in a study of blood T cell repertoires in COVID-19. Generated by immunoSEQ multiplex PCR, the TCRdb table keeps only in-frame clones and is missing some. Of 35,000 to 50,000 clones listed, about nine tenths are singletons. The material sequenced was peripheral blood. Source of these receptors: a man aged 65 to 79 with active COVID-19.

The V gene is TRBV19, the J gene TRBJ2-5; tentatively, D is TRBD1 (6 bases). CDR1 and CDR2 from the germline V gene are LNHDA and SQIVND (reference sequence). V was clipped by 4 bases and J by 3 bases, with 12 bases between them. CDR3 length equals 14 residues. CDR3 coding DNA: TGTGCCAGTAGTAATGACAGGCGGAAAGAGACCCAGTACTTC. This codes for CASSNDRRKETQYF.

The chain is built from TRBV7-8 and TRBJ2-3; D remains ambiguous. The V end lost 5 bases, the J end lost 1 base, and 13 bases lay between the germline ends. The CDR3 has 15 residues. From germline, CDR1 is SGHVS and CDR2 FQNEAQ. The CDR3 nucleotides are TGTGCCAGCAGCCCGGCGGAACTACGCACAGATACGCAGTATTTT. Translating it yields CASSPAELRTDTQYF.

This clone showed up just a few times. The genes are TRBV9 and TRBJ1-6; no reliable D call. V lost 3 bases to trimming and J lost 4 bases, with 11 bases between them. This CDR3 has 15 residues. Germline V gene lookup returns CDR1 SGDLS and CDR2 YYNGEE. The CDR3 DNA is TGTGCCAGCAGCGCAGGAGGAAATTATAATTCACCCCTCCACTTT. This gives the protein CASSAGGNYNSPLHF.

This chain links TRBV15 with TRBJ1-5; maybe TRBD1 (6 bases). Trimming removed 5 bases at V and 0 bases at J, with 11 bases between. The germline gives CDR1 LNHNV, CDR2 YYDKDF (reference sequence). The CDR3 spans 15 residues. The CDR3 protein is CATSAGTPSNQPQHF. CDR3 coding DNA: TGTGCCACCAGCGCCGGGACACCTAGCAATCAGCCCCAGCATTTT.

The chain recombines TRBV7-6 with TRBJ2-4; D is perhaps TRBD1 (7 bases). V was shortened by 5 bases and J by 2 bases, with 25 bases between the two germline ends. This CDR3 spans 19 amino acids. Germline V gives CDR1 SGHVS, CDR2 FNYEAQ. CDR3 in DNA: TGTGCCAGCAGCCCCAGGGGGGCCGAAGGGAAGGGGCCCAAAAACATTCAGTACTTC. This codes for CASSPRGAEGKGPKNIQYF.

The chain couples TRBV15 to TRBJ1-2, with D uncertain. The CDR3 is 15 amino acids. CDR1 is LNHNV, CDR2 YYDKDF, per germline (reference sequence). Trimming took off 4 bases at V and 2 bases at J, with 14 bases between the two ends. CDR3 loop: CATSKSSGSNYGYTF. As DNA, the CDR3 is TGTGCCACCAGCAAAAGCTCGGGTTCCAACTATGGCTACACCTTC.

The V and J genes are TRBV5-4 and TRBJ2-1, with 8 bases aligning to TRBD2. CDR1 SGHNT and CDR2 YYREEE come from the germline V gene (reference sequence). The V and J ends lost 0 bases and 1 base, in that order; junction bases with no gene match: 6. The CDR3 spans 17 residues. CDR3 in DNA: TGTGCCAGCAGCTTGGAGTTGGCTAGCGGGTCCTACAATGAGCAGTTCTTC. This translates into CASSLELASGSYNEQFF.

V is TRBV2 and J is TRBJ2-5, with 11 bases fitting TRBD2. The CDR3 length is 15 residues. The ends lost 7 bases at V and 4 bases at J; junction bases unmatched: 8. Germline CDR1 is SNHLY and CDR2 is FYNNEI. The CDR3 region is CASKGPSGGSETQYF. CDR3 coding DNA: TGTGCCAGCAAAGGTCCTAGCGGGGGGTCAGAGACCCAGTACTTC.

The V and J genes are TRBV7-9 and TRBJ2-5; D unresolved. The CDR3 runs to 12 residues. Germline-derived CDR1 and CDR2 are SEHNR and FQNEAQ (reference sequence). Trimming removed 8 bases at V and 2 bases at J, with 9 bases between. The CDR3 DNA reads TGTGCCAGCGAACTAACGCAAGAGACCCAGTACTTC. Encoded protein: CASELTQETQYF.

The chain has TRBV5-1 and TRBJ1-3, with D maybe TRBD1 (5 bases). Trimming took off 0 bases at V and 1 base at J, with 5 bases between the two ends. CDR3 length: 14 residues. Germline CDR1 and CDR2: SGHRS and YFSETQ. The CDR3 reads CASSLEGSGNTIYF. The CDR3, as DNA: TGCGCCAGCAGCTTGGAGGGGTCTGGAAACACCATATATTTT. Full variable domain (missing parts from reference TRBV5-1 and TRBJ1-3): KAGVTQTPRYLIKTRGQQVTLSCSPISGHRSVSWYQQTPGQGLQFLFEYFSETQRNKGNFPGRFSGRQFSNSRSEMNVSTLELGDSALYLCASSLEGSGNTIYFGEGSWLTVV.

This clone was detected a few times. V is TRBV11-3 and J is TRBJ2-3; D possibly corresponds to TRBD1 (5 bases). The CDR3 spans 16 residues. CDR1 is SGHNT and CDR2 is YENEEA in the germline V gene. Trimming removed 5 bases at V and 1 base at J, with 16 bases between. The CDR3 sequence is CASSAQTALRTDTQYF. In nucleotides, the CDR3 is TGTGCCAGCAGCGCTCAGACAGCCCTTCGCACAGATACGCAGTATTTT.

The V gene is TRBV6-2 or TRBV6-3, the J gene TRBJ2-7, with 11 bases that match TRBD2. The CDR3 extends over 15 amino acids. The V gene end was trimmed by 6 bases and the J gene end by 6 bases; junction bases not matched to a gene: 10. Germline values: CDR1 MNHEY, CDR2 SVGEGT. DNA of the CDR3: TGTGCCAGCAGCCGGGGAGGGACTAGCGGCTTCGAGCAGTACTTC. Translating gives CASSRGGTSGFEQYF.

The chain combines TRBV28 with TRBJ2-7, with TRBD2 identical over 10 bases. The CDR3 loop spans 14 amino acids. Losses at the gene ends were 5 bases for V and 3 bases for J; bases not matched to a gene: 4. The germline V gene has CDR1 MDHEN and CDR2 SYDVKM. CDR3 sequence: CASSRLAGNYEQYF. CDR3 sequence (DNA): TGTGCCAGCAGTAGACTAGCGGGCAACTACGAGCAGTACTTC.

This clone was picked up a small number of times. The chain combines TRBV5-6 with TRBJ2-7; 9 bases agree with TRBD1. V dropped 3 bases and J dropped 1; count of bases not matched to a gene: 5. The CDR3 runs to 15 residues. Germline CDR1 is SGHDT and CDR2 is YYEEEE. The CDR3 spells CASSSGTGISYEQYF. The CDR3 DNA is TGTGCCAGCAGCTCCGGGACAGGGATATCCTACGAGCAGTACTTC.

The V gene is TRBV4-1, the J gene TRBJ2-2, with a possible D match to TRBD2 (7 bases). V lost 6 bases and J 2 bases, leaving 16 bases between the germline ends. Germline V lookup: CDR1 MGHRA, CDR2 YSYEKL. The CDR3 is 16 amino acids. CDR3 protein: CASRVLGGRNTGELFF. CDR3 bases: TGCGCCAGCAGGGTCCTGGGGGGGCGCAACACCGGGGAGCTGTTTTTT.

This chain links TRBV6-2 or TRBV6-3 with TRBJ2-7; D may be TRBD2 (5 bases). Germline V lookup: CDR1 MNHEY, CDR2 SVGEGT. Trimming cost V 2 bases and J 0 bases, with 11 bases left between them. The CDR3 extends over 15 amino acids. Here the CDR3 DNA reads TGTGCCAGCAGTTACGCCGAGGGTAACTCCTACGAGCAGTACTTC. Amino acids: CASSYAEGNSYEQYF.

V usage is TRBV18 and J usage is TRBJ2-7; 7 positions match TRBD1. The V gene end was trimmed by 6 bases and the J gene end by 2 bases; junction bases not matched to a gene: 4. This CDR3 comprises 13 residues. Germline V gene sequence: CDR1 KGHSH, CDR2 LQKENI. In DNA form, the CDR3 reads TGTGCCAGCTCGGTGGACAGGACCTACGAGCAGTACTTC. Protein: CASSVDRTYEQYF.

The J gene is TRBJ2-1, the V gene TRBV2, with D possibly matching TRBD2 (7 bases). Trimming took 10 bases from V and 5 from J, leaving 24 bases between them. The CDR3 is 16 residues long. From germline, CDR1 is SNHLY and CDR2 FYNNEI. The CDR3: CATLSSGAGAHNEQFF. The CDR3 nucleotides are TGTGCCACCCTTTCGAGCGGCGCGGGGGCGCACAATGAGCAGTTCTTC.

V gene TRBV7-9 combines with J gene TRBJ2-1; weak D call: TRBD1 (6 bases). The CDR3 spans 14 residues. Trimming cost V 5 bases and J 5 bases, with 13 bases left between them. Germline V gives CDR1 SEHNR, CDR2 FQNEAQ (reference sequence). The CDR3 sequence: CASSPGARHNEQFF. In nucleotides, the CDR3 is TGTGCCAGCAGCCCAGGGGCGCGGCACAATGAGCAGTTCTTC.

The chain has TRBV6-5 and TRBJ1-5; TRBD1 might be the D (5 bases). V lost 4 bases and J lost 7, with 14 bases in between. CDR1 and CDR2 from the germline V gene are MNHEY and SVGAGI. CDR3 length: 14 residues. Written as DNA, the CDR3 is TGTGCCAGCAGTTGGTCCAGGGCATCCCAGCCCCAGCATTTT. This sequence encodes CASSWSRASQPQHF.

CDR3 coding DNA: TGTGCCAGCAGCTTCCCCTTCGGCTACGAGCAGTACTTC. The encoded protein is CASSFPFGYEQYF. This rearrangement joins TRBV7-9 to TRBJ2-7, with D unclear. The ends were cut back, 3 bases at V and 3 bases at J, with 9 bases in the middle. Per the germline V gene, CDR1 is SEHNR and CDR2 is FQNEAQ (reference sequence). This CDR3 is 13 amino acids long.

This chain links TRBV5-5 with TRBJ1-2; D call uncertain. Trimming shortened V by 1 base and J by 8 bases, and 9 bases separated the two germline ends. The CDR3 runs to 12 residues. Germline V gene sequence: CDR1 SGHKS, CDR2 YYEKEE (reference sequence). The CDR3 region has the DNA TGTGCCAGCAGCTTGACCGGGGTCGGCTACACCTTC. Residues: CASSLTGVGYTF.

V gene TRBV11-3 combines with J gene TRBJ2-5; 7 bases fit TRBD1. V gave up 5 bases and J gave up 2 bases; unmatched junction bases: 5. Per the germline V gene, CDR1 is SGHNT and CDR2 is YENEEA. This CDR3 has 14 amino acids. The CDR3 here is CASSDRDSQETQYF. CDR3 bases: TGTGCCAGCAGCGACCGGGACAGTCAAGAGACCCAGTACTTC. The complete variable domain, with remaining parts taken from reference TRBV11-3 and TRBJ2-5, reads EAGVVQSPRYKIIEKKQPVAFWCNPISGHNTLYWYLQNLGQGPELLIRYENEEAVDDSQLPKDRFSAERLKGVDSTLKIQPAELGDSAVYLCASSDRDSQETQYFGPGTRLLVL.

The gene calls are TRBV9 and TRBJ1-1; D not resolved. V lost 2 bases to trimming and J lost 3 bases, with 14 bases between them. The CDR3 runs to 15 residues. Germline CDR1 SGDLS, CDR2 YYNGEE. CDR3 nucleotides: TGTGCCAGCAGCGTGGTCCAGGTGTCGGACACTGAAGCTTTCTTT. As protein: CASSVVQVSDTEAFF.

This chain links TRBV4-1 with TRBJ1-5, with TRBD1 matching 10 bases. Germline values: CDR1 MGHRA, CDR2 YSYEKL. After removal of 1 base from V and 5 bases from J, the junction contained 5 bases not matched to a gene. The CDR3 is 16 amino acids. Here the CDR3 DNA reads TGCGCCAGCAGCCAAGCAGACAGGGGGCTGTATCAGCCCCAGCATTTT. This encodes CASSQADRGLYQPQHF.

The chain carries TRBV5-8 and TRBJ2-2, with TRBD1 identical over 10 bases. Germline values: CDR1 SGHTS, CDR2 YDEGEE. V gave up 6 bases and J gave up 0 bases; unmatched junction bases: 5. The CDR3 contains 16 residues. The CDR3 DNA reads TGTGCCAGCAAATTAGGGACAGGGGCGAACACCGGGGAGCTGTTTTTT. As protein: CASKLGTGANTGELFF. Combining the CDR3 with reference TRBV5-8 and TRBJ2-2 gives the whole variable domain EAGVTQSPTHLIKTRGQQATLRCSPISGHTSVYWYQQALGLGLQFLLWYDEGEERNRGNFPPRFSGRQFPNYSSELNVNALELEDSALYLCASKLGTGANTGELFFGEGSRLTVL.

J is TRBJ2-5 and V is TRBV11-2; 8 bases line up with TRBD1. CDR1 is SGHAT and CDR2 is FQNNGV in the germline V gene. The V gene end was trimmed by 5 bases and the J gene end by 5 bases; junction bases not matched to a gene: 7. The CDR3 loop spans 14 amino acids. CDR3 protein: CASSQGTGGETQYF. CDR3 in DNA: TGTGCCAGCAGCCAGGGGACAGGCGGGGAGACCCAGTACTTC.